Below, 2 T cell receptor beta chains from the same sample are listed, as sequenced in a study of blood T cell repertoires in COVID-19. Sequenced by immunoSEQ multiplex PCR; TCRdb stores in-frame clones only, minus some. The sample lists roughly 11,000 clones; 82% were seen once. The specimen was peripheral blood. Every receptor here comes from a human donor in a cohort sampled during active COVID-19.

This chain uses TRBV7-2 with TRBJ2-5; tentative D call: TRBD1 (7 bases). CDR3 size: 14 residues. V was trimmed by 5 bases and J by 5 bases, leaving 15 bases between them. Germline values: CDR1 SGHTA, CDR2 FQGNSA. This CDR3 reads CASSRRDSGETQYF. CDR3 nucleotides: TGTGCCAGCAGCCGTCGGGACAGCGGGGAGACCCAGTACTTC.

This chain uses TRBV6-5 with TRBJ2-5; D gene ambiguous. The V gene's germline CDR1 is MNHEY and CDR2 SVGAGI. The CDR3 loop spans 14 amino acids. V was trimmed by 6 bases and J by 5 bases, leaving 16 bases between them. The CDR3 here is CASRFDPTRETQYF. DNA of the CDR3: TGTGCCAGCAGATTCGACCCGACGAGGGAGACCCAGTACTTC.